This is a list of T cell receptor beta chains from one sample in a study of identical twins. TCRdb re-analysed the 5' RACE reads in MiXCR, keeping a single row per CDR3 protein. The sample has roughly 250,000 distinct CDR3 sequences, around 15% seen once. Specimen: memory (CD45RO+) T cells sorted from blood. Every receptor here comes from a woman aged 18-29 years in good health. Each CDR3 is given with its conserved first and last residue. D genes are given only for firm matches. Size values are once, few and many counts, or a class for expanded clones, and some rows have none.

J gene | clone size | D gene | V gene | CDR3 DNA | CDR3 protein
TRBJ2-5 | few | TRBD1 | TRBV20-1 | TGCAGTGCGGGACAGGGGACTACAGAGACCCAGTACTTC | CSAGQGTTETQYF
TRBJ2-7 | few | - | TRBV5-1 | TGCGCCAGCAGCTCGGATCAGGGGAAAAGATCCTACGAGCAGTACTTC | CASSSDQGKRSYEQYF
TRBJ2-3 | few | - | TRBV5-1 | TGCGCCGGCTCAATAGGCGGGAGCACAGATACGCAGTATTTT | CAGSIGGSTDTQYF
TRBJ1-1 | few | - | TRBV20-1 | TGCAGTGCTACGTACCAGGGAGGGACTGAAGCTTTCTTT | CSATYQGGTEAFF
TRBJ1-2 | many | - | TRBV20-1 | TGCAGTGCTACCACAGGGAGGGCTGAATCGGCCTATGGCTACACCTTC | CSATTGRAESAYGYTF
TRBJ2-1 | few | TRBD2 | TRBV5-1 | TGCGCCAGCAGCTTGGGGGCGGGAGTGTCCTACAATGAGCAGTTCTTC | CASSLGAGVSYNEQFF
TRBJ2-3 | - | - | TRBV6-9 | TGTGCCAGCGGGGAAACCACAGATACGCAGTATTTT | CASGETTDTQYF
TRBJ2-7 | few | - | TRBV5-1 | TGCGCCAGCAGCTTGCAGGCCGGGACTCCTGCTTACGAGCAGTACTTC | CASSLQAGTPAYEQYF
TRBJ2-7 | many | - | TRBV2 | TGTGCCAGCAGTGAATCCGAGCAGTACTTC | CASSESEQYF
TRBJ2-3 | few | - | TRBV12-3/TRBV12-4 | TGTGCCAGCAGTCTGGCGGGAGATACGCAGTATTTT | CASSLAGDTQYF
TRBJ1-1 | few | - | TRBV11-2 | TGTGCCAGCAGCTTAGACCCGTCAGCGAACACTGAAGCTTTCTTT | CASSLDPSANTEAFF
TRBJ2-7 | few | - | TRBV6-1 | TGTGCCAGCAGTGCATCCTTTTATGCGGGACACCAGTACGAGCAGTACTTC | CASSASFYAGHQYEQYF
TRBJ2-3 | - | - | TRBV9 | TGTGCCAGCAGCGGCCCTGCAGATACGCAGTATTTT | CASSGPADTQYF
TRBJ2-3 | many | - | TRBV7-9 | TGTGCCAGCAGCTCAGCAAGTGGGACAGATACGCAGTATTTT | CASSSASGTDTQYF
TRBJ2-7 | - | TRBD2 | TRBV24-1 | TGTGCCACCAGTGAAGGGACTAGCGTTTACGAGCAGTACTTC | CATSEGTSVYEQYF
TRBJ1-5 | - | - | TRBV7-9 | TGTGCCAGCAGCCAAACAGGGTTCCATCAGCCCCAGCATTTT | CASSQTGFHQPQHF
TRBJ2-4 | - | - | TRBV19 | TGTGCCAGTAGTCCAATAGCCAAAAACATTCAGTACTTC | CASSPIAKNIQYF
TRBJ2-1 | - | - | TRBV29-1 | TGCAGCGTTGAAGAGGTCGGGTTTTGGCAGTTCTTC | CSVEEVGFWQFF
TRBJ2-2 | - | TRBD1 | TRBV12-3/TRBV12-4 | TGTGCCAGCAGCCCGCACAGGGGGCATCGCACCGGGGAGCTGTTTTTT | CASSPHRGHRTGELFF
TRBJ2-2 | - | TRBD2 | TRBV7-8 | TGTGCCAGCAGCTCTAGACTAGCGGGGGCCCCCACCGGGGAGCTGTTTTTT | CASSSRLAGAPTGELFF
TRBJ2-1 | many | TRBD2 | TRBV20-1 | TGCAGTGCTAGAGGGCTAGCGGGACCAAATGAGCAGTTCTTC | CSARGLAGPNEQFF
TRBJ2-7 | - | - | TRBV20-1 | TGCAGTGCTAGAGGCTCGCAGGGCTTCACCTACGAGCAGTACTTC | CSARGSQGFTYEQYF
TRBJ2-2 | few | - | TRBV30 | TGTGCCTGGAGTGTTACCCGATACGGGGAGCTGTTTTTT | CAWSVTRYGELFF
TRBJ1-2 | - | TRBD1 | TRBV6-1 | TGTGCCAGCAGGGGACAGGGAAGGTACTATGGCTACACCTTC | CASRGQGRYYGYTF
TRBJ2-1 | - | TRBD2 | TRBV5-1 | TGCGCCAGCAGCTTGGAATCTAGCGGGTACAATGAGCAGTTCTTC | CASSLESSGYNEQFF
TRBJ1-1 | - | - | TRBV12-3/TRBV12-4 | TGTGCCAGCAGTCTTTTCCGACAGGCAAACACTGAAGCTTTCTTT | CASSLFRQANTEAFF
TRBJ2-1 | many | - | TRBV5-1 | TGCGCCAGCAGCTTGAGGGCGGGTTACAATGAGCAGTTCTTC | CASSLRAGYNEQFF
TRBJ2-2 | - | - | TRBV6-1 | TGTGCCAGCAGCCCCGCCGTCTACACCGGGGAGCTGTTTTTT | CASSPAVYTGELFF
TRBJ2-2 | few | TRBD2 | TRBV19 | TGTGCCAGTAGAGGACTAGCGGGGAACACCGGGGAGCTGTTTTTT | CASRGLAGNTGELFF
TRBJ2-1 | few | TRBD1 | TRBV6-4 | TGTGCCAGCAGTGACTGGGACAGGGATATACATGAGCAGTTCTTC | CASSDWDRDIHEQFF
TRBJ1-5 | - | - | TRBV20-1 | TGCAGTGCCGGTCAGGGTGAACTAGGTCAGCCCCAGCATTTT | CSAGQGELGQPQHF
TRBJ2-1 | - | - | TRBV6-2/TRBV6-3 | TGTGCCAGCAGCATCGGGGGTAGTAGCAATGAGCAGTTCTTC | CASSIGGSSNEQFF
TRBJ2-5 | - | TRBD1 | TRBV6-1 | TGTGCCAGCAGCCCGACAGGGGGAGGGGAGACCCAGTACTTC | CASSPTGGGETQYF
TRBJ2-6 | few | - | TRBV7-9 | TGTGCCAGCAGCTTAAAGGCTTCTGGGGCCAACGTCCTGACTTTC | CASSLKASGANVLTF
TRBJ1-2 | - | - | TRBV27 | TGTGCCAGCAGTTTAAGCGTCGGAGGGGCATATCGGGATGGCTACACCTTC | CASSLSVGGAYRDGYTF
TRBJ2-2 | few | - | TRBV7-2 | TGTGCCAGCAGCCCCTTGAGGGCCGGGGAGCTGTTTTTT | CASSPLRAGELFF
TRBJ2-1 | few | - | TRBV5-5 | TGTGCCAGCAGCCTAGGGGGCGCGGGGTCCTACAATGAGCAGTTCTTC | CASSLGGAGSYNEQFF
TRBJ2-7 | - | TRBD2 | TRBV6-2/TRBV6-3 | TGTGCCAGCAGAAGGACTAGCGGGAGCGGGGAGCAGTACTTC | CASRRTSGSGEQYF
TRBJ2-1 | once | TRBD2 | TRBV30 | TGTGCCTGGAGTCAGGGACTAGCCCTTTCCATGAGTGAGCAGTTCTTC | CAWSQGLALSMSEQFF
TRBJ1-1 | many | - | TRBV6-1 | TGTGCCAGCAGTGAATGGGTGGGGACTGAAGCTTTCTTT | CASSEWVGTEAFF
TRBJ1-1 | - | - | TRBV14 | TGTGCCAGCAGCCAAGTGGAGGCTACGAACACTGAAGCTTTCTTT | CASSQVEATNTEAFF
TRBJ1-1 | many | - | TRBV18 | TGTGCCAGCTCACCGGGCAGGGGAAACACTGAAGCTTTCTTT | CASSPGRGNTEAFF
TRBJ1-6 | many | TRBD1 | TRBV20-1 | TGCAGTGCTAGACCGACAGGGGAGAATTCACCCCTCCACTTT | CSARPTGENSPLHF
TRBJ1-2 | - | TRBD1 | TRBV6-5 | TGTGCCAGTAGACAGGGGGCAGGAGGCTACACCTTC | CASRQGAGGYTF
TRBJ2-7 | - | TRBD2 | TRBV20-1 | TGCAGTGCTAGAGTCCAGCGGGGTTCCTACGAGCAGTACTTC | CSARVQRGSYEQYF
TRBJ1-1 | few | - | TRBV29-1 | TGCAGCGTTGGCCCCGGAACATCGACAGGAGGGACTGAAGCTTTCTTT | CSVGPGTSTGGTEAFF
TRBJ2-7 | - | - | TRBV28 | TGTGCCAGCAGTTCCACCCAGTACGAGCAGTACTTC | CASSSTQYEQYF
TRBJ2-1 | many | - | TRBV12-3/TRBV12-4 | TGTGCCAGCGGGTCTAGCTACGTGCAGTTCTTC | CASGSSYVQFF
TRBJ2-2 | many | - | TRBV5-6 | TGTGCCAGCAGCTTGGTGGGCACCGGGGAGCTGTTTTTT | CASSLVGTGELFF
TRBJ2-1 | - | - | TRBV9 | TGTGCCAGCAGCCCCGACTTGAACTCCTACAATGAGCAGTTCTTC | CASSPDLNSYNEQFF
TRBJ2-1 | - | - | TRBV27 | TGTGCCAGCAGTAAGGCTGGATGGGGGAATGGACAGTTCTTC | CASSKAGWGNGQFF
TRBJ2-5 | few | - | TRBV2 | TGTGCCAGCAGTGGATCCCTAGGGGAAGAGACCCAGTACTTC | CASSGSLGEETQYF